This is a list of T cell receptor beta chains from one sample in a study of technical replicates of blood from a handful of donors. Libraries were prepared by immunoSEQ multiplex PCR; TCRdb keeps only in-frame clonotypes and omits some of them. The table lists around 60,000 clones, around nine tenths of them singletons. Input material: PBMCs. The origin of the receptors is a human donor in good health. Some clones in this sample may be carry-over from other donors' samples. Each CDR3 is given with its conserved first and last residue. The D gene is left open where the match is weak. Clone sizes are given selectively: once, few, many, or a class where the clone is expanded.

>TRBJ2-5|TRBV18|TRBD2|.
TGTGCCAGCTCACCACTATCCCAGACTAGCGGGAAGGGTGAGACCCAGTACTTC
CASSPLSQTSGKGETQYF
>TRBJ2-1|TRBV20-1|TRBD2|.
TGCAGTGCTAGTCCGGGGGGGCAGTTCTTC
CSASPGGQFF
>TRBJ1-3|TRBV30|.|.
TGTGCCTGGAGTGTACTACGAGGGCTTGGAAACACCATATATTTT
CAWSVLRGLGNTIYF
>TRBJ2-7|TRBV30|.|.
TGTGCCTGGAGTGTGTGGGTAGGGGGCGAGCAGTACTTC
CAWSVWVGGEQYF
>TRBJ2-1|TRBV7-8|TRBD2|.
TGTGCCAGCAGCCTGCCGCCTTGGACTAGCGGGGACAATGAGCAGTTCTTC
CASSLPPWTSGDNEQFF
>TRBJ2-7|TRBV7-9|TRBD2|.
TGTGCCAGCAGCTTAGCGGTCGGTAGCGGGAGGGTCGGGGACGAGCAGTACTTC
CASSLAVGSGRVGDEQYF
>TRBJ1-3|TRBV4-3|.|few
TGCGCCAGCAGCCAAGACAGGTCTACTGGAAACACCATATATTTT
CASSQDRSTGNTIYF
>TRBJ2-2|TRBV9|TRBD1|.
TGTGCCAGCAGCGCAGAGACAGGGGGCACCGGGGAGCTGTTTTTT
CASSAETGGTGELFF
>TRBJ1-1|TRBV19|.|once
TGTGCCAGTAGTAGGTCGGGGAACACTGAAGCTTTCTTT
CASSRSGNTEAFF
>TRBJ1-6|TRBV19|.|.
TGTGCCAGTAGTACGGGAGGAGCTCCCTCACCCCTCCACTTT
CASSTGGAPSPLHF
>TRBJ2-1|TRBV11-2|.|.
TGTGCCAGCAGCCGGGGGGCGGGCTCCTACAATGAGCAGTTCTTC
CASSRGAGSYNEQFF
>TRBJ2-2|TRBV7-3|.|once
TGTGCCAGCAGCTCGAGGACTGTGAACACCGGGGAGCTGTTTTTT
CASSSRTVNTGELFF
>TRBJ1-6|TRBV5-6|TRBD1|few
TGTGCCAGCAGCTTAGACAGGGCCAATTCACCCCTCCACTTT
CASSLDRANSPLHF
>TRBJ1-4|TRBV5-4|.|.
TGTGCCAGCAGCCGCCAGGAGGGAAAACTGTTTTTT
CASSRQEGKLFF
>TRBJ2-3|TRBV4-1|.|.
TGCGCCAGCAGCCAGTCCGGGATCACAGATACGCAGTATTTT
CASSQSGITDTQYF
>TRBJ2-1|TRBV25-1|.|.
TGTGCCAGCAGTGGAGGCAATGAGCAGTTCTTC
CASSGGNEQFF
>TRBJ2-7|TRBV19|TRBD1|.
TGTGCCAGTAGAACCCCTGTGACAGGGACCTACGAGCAGTACTTC
CASRTPVTGTYEQYF
>TRBJ2-7|TRBV6-5|TRBD1|.
TGTGCCAGCCAAGGACAGGCCCACGAGCAGTACTTC
CASQGQAHEQYF
>TRBJ2-6|TRBV28|TRBD2|.
TGTGCCAGCAGGGAATCGGGGGGGTCTGGGGCCAACGTCCTGACTTTC
CASRESGGSGANVLTF
>TRBJ1-5|TRBV7-9|.|.
TGTGCCAGCAGCTTAGACAGGGTAAAACAGCCCCAGCATTTT
CASSLDRVKQPQHF
>TRBJ2-1|TRBV5-6|TRBD2|few
TGTGCCAGCAGCCGACTAGCCGGGGGTGAGCAGTTCTTC
CASSRLAGGEQFF
>TRBJ1-2|TRBV29-1|.|.
TGCAGCGTGATACTGGGGGCCTATGGCTACACCTTC
CSVILGAYGYTF
>TRBJ2-2|TRBV27|.|.
TGTGCCAGCAGTTTATCTCGAGGAGGGAACACCGGGGAGCTGTTTTTT
CASSLSRGGNTGELFF
>TRBJ1-5|TRBV19|.|once
TGTGCCAGTAGTATCCCGGGGTTCCAGCCCCAGCATTTT
CASSIPGFQPQHF
>TRBJ1-1|TRBV5-1|TRBD1|.
TGCGCCAGCAGCTGGGCAGGGGGCGCGTACACTGAAGCTTTCTTT
CASSWAGGAYTEAFF